This T cell receptor beta chain was captured by sequencing in a study of CXCR3-negative and CXCR3-positive naive CD8 T cells. Findings of the study overall: Both naive subsets showed comparably high diversity, and memory CD8+ cells showed much lower diversity. Greater hydrophobicity was found in TRB CDR3s of CXCR3-positive naive cells than of CXCR3-negative naive cells.

On this clonotype itself: Its antigen is unidentified.

TRB cDNA was prepared as libraries by UMI-labeled 5' RACE. TCRdb re-called the 5' RACE reads and gives one entry per CDR3 protein, without DNA. The sample features 130,000 or so distinct CDR3 sequences, with approximately 0.4% in its top ten. The V gene's germline CDR1 is LGHDT and CDR2 YNNKEL (reference sequence). The CDR3 runs to 12 residues. The receptor comes from a human donor in good health. Some clones in this sample may be carry-over from other donors' samples. The V gene is TRBV3-1, the J gene TRBJ1-1. Material: naive CXCR3+ CD8+ T cells from blood. Specified subset: CD45RO-CCR7+CD27+CD95- naive CD8+ T cells expressing CXCR3 (TNR3+). This chain's CDR3 is CASSPTNAEAFF.